A selection of T cell receptor beta chains follows, all from one sample in a study of siplizumab effects on memory and regulatory T cells. Sequencing used immunoSEQ multiplex PCR; TCRdb keeps in-frame clones, though not all of them. The table includes around 99,000 clones, just over 90% detected once. Input material: Tregs sorted from blood. These TCRs come from a human donor in good health. Both conserved end residues are part of each CDR3. D genes are given only for firm matches. The size of a clone is reported for some rows only, either as once, few or many, or as a class for expanded clones.

size	V	J	D	CDR3	DNA
NA	TRBV6-1	TRBJ2-7	NA	CASNLTPYEQYF	TGTGCCAGCAACCTAACCCCCTACGAGCAGTACTTC
NA	TRBV7-8	TRBJ2-1	NA	CASSSTPGAPLKGVGQFF	TGTGCCAGCAGCTCCACTCCGGGGGCGCCTCTCAAAGGGGTCGGGCAGTTCTTC
NA	TRBV30	TRBJ2-7	TRBD1	CAWTTSDRPNF	TGTGCCTGGACTACCTCGGACAGGCCAAACTTC
once	TRBV6-6	TRBJ1-3	NA	CASNLQKGNSGNTIYF	TGTGCCAGCAACCTCCAGAAGGGAAACTCTGGAAACACCATATATTTT
NA	TRBV4-2	TRBJ1-2	NA	CASSQDPAGAGYTF	TGTGCCAGCAGCCAAGATCCGGCCGGCGCGGGCTACACCTTC
NA	TRBV7-2	TRBJ1-2	TRBD1	CASSLAGGALYGYTF	TGTGCCAGCAGCTTAGCAGGGGGCGCATTGTATGGCTACACCTTC
NA	TRBV10-3	TRBJ1-2	NA	CAISGTAPSSWNGYTF	TGTGCCATCAGTGGGACAGCTCCCTCGTCTTGGAATGGCTACACCTTC
NA	TRBV27	TRBJ1-2	TRBD1	CASSSWTGGRGGYTF	TGTGCCAGCAGTTCTTGGACAGGGGGCCGCGGAGGCTACACCTTC
NA	TRBV6-5	TRBJ1-3	TRBD1	CASSYGTGVFGNTIYF	TGTGCCAGCAGTTACGGGACAGGGGTTTTTGGAAACACCATATATTTT
NA	TRBV2	TRBJ2-1	TRBD2	CASSLAGYSYNEQFF	TGTGCCAGCAGCCTAGCGGGGTACTCCTACAATGAGCAGTTCTTC